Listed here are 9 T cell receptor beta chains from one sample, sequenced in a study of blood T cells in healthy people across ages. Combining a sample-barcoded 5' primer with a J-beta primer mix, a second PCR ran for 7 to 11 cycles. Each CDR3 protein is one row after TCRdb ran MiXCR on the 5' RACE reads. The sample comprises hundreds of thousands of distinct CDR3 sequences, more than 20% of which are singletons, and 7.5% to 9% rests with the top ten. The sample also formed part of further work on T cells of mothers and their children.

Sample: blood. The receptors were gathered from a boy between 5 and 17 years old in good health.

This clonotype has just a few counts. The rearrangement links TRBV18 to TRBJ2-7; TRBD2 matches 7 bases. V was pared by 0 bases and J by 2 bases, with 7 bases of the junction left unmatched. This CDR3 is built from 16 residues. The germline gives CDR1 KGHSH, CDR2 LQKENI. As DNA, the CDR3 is TGTGCCAGCTCACCACCGTTCCGGGGAGGGACCTACGAGCAGTACTTC. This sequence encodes CASSPPFRGGTYEQYF. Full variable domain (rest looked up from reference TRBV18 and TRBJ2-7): NAGVMQNPRHLVRRRGQEARLRCSPMKGHSHVYWYRQLPEEGLKFMVYLQKENIIDESGMPKERFSAEFPKEGPSILRIQQVVRGDSAAYFCASSPPFRGGTYEQYFGPGTRLTVT.

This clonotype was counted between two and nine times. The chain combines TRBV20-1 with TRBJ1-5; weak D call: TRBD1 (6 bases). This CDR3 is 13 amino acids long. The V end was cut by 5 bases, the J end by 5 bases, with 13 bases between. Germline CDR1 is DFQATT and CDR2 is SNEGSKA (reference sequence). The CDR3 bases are TGCAGTGCTGCAAGGGGGGGGGATCAGCCCCAGCATTTT. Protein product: CSAARGGDQPQHF.

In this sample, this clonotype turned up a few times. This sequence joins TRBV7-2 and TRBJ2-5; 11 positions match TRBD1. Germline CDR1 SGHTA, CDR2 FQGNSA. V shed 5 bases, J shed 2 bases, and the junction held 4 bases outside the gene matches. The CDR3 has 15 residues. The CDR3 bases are TGTGCCAGCAGCCAGCGGGACAGGGGGCAAGAGACCCAGTACTTC. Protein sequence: CASSQRDRGQETQYF. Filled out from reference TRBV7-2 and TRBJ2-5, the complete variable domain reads GAGVSQSPSNKVTEKGKDVELRCDPISGHTALYWYRQSLGQGLEFLIYFQGNSAPDKSGLPSDRFSAERTGGSVSTLTIQRTQQEDSAVYLCASSQRDRGQETQYFGPGTRLLVL.

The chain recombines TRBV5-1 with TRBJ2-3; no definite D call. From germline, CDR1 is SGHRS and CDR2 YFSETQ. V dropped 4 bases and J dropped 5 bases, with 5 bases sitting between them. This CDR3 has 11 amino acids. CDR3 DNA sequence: TGCGCCAGCAGCGCAGAAGATACGCAGTATTTT. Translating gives CASSAEDTQYF.

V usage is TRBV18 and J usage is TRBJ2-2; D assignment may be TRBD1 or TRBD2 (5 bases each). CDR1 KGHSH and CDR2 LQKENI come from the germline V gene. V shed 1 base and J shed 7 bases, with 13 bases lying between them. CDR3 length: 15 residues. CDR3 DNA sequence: TGTGCCAGCTCACCACGCTCGGGGCAGGTCGGGGAGCTGTTTTTT. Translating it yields CASSPRSGQVGELFF.

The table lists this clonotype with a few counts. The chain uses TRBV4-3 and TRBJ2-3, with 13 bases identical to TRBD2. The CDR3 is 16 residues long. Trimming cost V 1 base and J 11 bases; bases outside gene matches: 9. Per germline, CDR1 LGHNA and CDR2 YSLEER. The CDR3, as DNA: TGCGCCAGCAGCCAAGGAGGAACTAGCGGGAGGGGGAAGCAGTATTTT. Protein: CASSQGGTSGRGKQYF.

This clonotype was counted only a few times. CDR3 residues: CASSFTSPGETQYF. The CDR3 DNA is TGCGCCAGCAGCTTTACTAGCCCCGGTGAGACCCAGTACTTC. The chain combines TRBV5-1 with TRBJ2-5, with D possibly TRBD2 on 6 matching bases. The CDR3 loop spans 14 amino acids. V was pared by 2 bases and J by 5 bases, with 13 bases between. Per the germline V gene, CDR1 is SGHRS and CDR2 is YFSETQ.

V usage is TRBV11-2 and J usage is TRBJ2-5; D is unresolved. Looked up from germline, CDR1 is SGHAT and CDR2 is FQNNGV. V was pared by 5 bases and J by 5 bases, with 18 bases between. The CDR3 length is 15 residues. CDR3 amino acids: CASSLPGRIGETQYF. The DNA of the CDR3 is TGTGCCAGCAGCCTCCCGGGCAGGATTGGCGAGACCCAGTACTTC.

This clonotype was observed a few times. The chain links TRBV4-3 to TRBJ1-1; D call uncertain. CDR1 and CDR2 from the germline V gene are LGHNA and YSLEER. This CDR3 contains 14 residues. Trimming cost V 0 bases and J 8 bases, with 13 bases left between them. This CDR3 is CASSQDWASPEAFF. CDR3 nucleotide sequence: TGCGCCAGCAGCCAAGATTGGGCTTCTCCAGAAGCTTTCTTT.